Each of the 25 T cell receptor beta chains below was sequenced from the same sample in a study of PD-L1 blockade in urothelial cancer. Repertoires were generated with immunoSEQ multiplex PCR, while TCRdb's copy carries only in-frame clones and drops some. The sample has about 50,000 clones, approximately 85% seen once. Time point specified: peripheral blood 6 weeks after treatment start. Sequencing used PBMCs, obtained around atezolizumab (anti-PD-L1) treatment. These receptors came from a man between 45 and 60 years old with urothelial cancer.

V and J are TRBV9 and TRBJ2-2; D remains unclear. The CDR3 loop spans 13 amino acids. Trimming removed 4 bases from V and 2 bases from J, with 6 bases in between. Germline V gene sequence: CDR1 SGDLS, CDR2 YYNGEE. CDR3 in amino acids: CASSSYNTGELFF. CDR3 DNA sequence: TGTGCCAGCAGCTCCTACAACACCGGGGAGCTGTTTTTT. Full variable domain (rest looked up from reference TRBV9 and TRBJ2-2): DSGVTQTPKHLITATGQRVTLRCSPRSGDLSVYWYQQSLDQGLQFLIQYYNGEERAKGNILERFSAQQFPDLHSELNLSSLELGDSALYFCASSSYNTGELFFGEGSRLTVL.

The CDR3 region is CASTSKRGPEKTQYF. In DNA form, the CDR3 reads TGTGCCAGCACTTCCAAGCGAGGGCCGGAAAAGACCCAGTACTTC. V and J are TRBV27 and TRBJ2-5; weak D call: TRBD2 (5 bases). The CDR3 consists of 15 residues. Trimming shortened V by 7 bases and J by 6 bases, and 21 bases separated the two germline ends. Germline CDR1 reads MNHEY; CDR2 reads SMNVEV (reference sequence).

V is TRBV5-6 and J is TRBJ2-5; TRBD1 is a possible D gene (6 bases). The CDR3 has 14 amino acids. V lost 5 bases, J lost 9 bases, and 20 bases lay in between. CDR1 SGHDT and CDR2 YYEEEE come from the germline V gene. The CDR3 DNA sequence: TGTGCCAGCAGTTGGAACTACAGGGATTTGGCCCAGTACTTC. The encoded protein is CASSWNYRDLAQYF.

This clone was seen a single time. This sequence joins TRBV9 and TRBJ2-1, with D possibly matching TRBD2 (6 bases). Germline V CDR1 and CDR2: SGDLS, YYNGEE. V shed 3 bases and J shed 3 bases, with 22 bases lying between them. The CDR3 loop spans 18 amino acids. CDR3 amino acids: CASSDRGLIGPSYNEQFF. The CDR3, as DNA: TGTGCCAGCAGCGACCGGGGACTCATAGGGCCCAGCTACAATGAGCAGTTCTTC. Complete variable domain (other parts from reference TRBV9 and TRBJ2-1): DSGVTQTPKHLITATGQRVTLRCSPRSGDLSVYWYQQSLDQGLQFLIQYYNGEERAKGNILERFSAQQFPDLHSELNLSSLELGDSALYFCASSDRGLIGPSYNEQFFGPGTRLTVL.

This clone was seen more than once but under ten times. The sample contains more than one DNA sequence encoding this CDR3. This chain joins TRBV9 and TRBJ2-2, with D unresolved. Germline V CDR1 and CDR2: SGDLS, YYNGEE. This CDR3 is 16 amino acids long. Trimming took 0 bases from V and 0 from J, leaving 9 bases between them. CDR3 amino acids: CASSVAGTSNTGELFF. The DNA for the CDR3 is TGTGCCAGCAGCGTAGCTGGCACGTCGAACACCGGGGAGCTGTTTTTT.

The chain links TRBV4-1 to TRBJ2-3, with 13 positions matching TRBD2. CDR3 length: 16 amino acids. With V trimmed by 4 bases and J by 4 bases, 5 bases remained unmatched. Germline values: CDR1 MGHRA, CDR2 YSYEKL. CDR3 coding DNA: TGCGCCAGCAGCCCCAGACTAGCGGGGGGATCAGATACGCAGTATTTT. Protein sequence: CASSPRLAGGSDTQYF.

The rearrangement uses TRBV6-5 and TRBJ1-1; TRBD1 is a possible D gene (6 bases). V was cut by 4 bases and J by 1 base, with 13 bases left in between. The CDR3 runs 15 residues. CDR1 is MNHEY, CDR2 SVGAGI, per germline. CDR3 coding DNA: TGTGCCAGCAGTTCTGGGGGACACCAGAACACTGAAGCTTTCTTT. Translation gives CASSSGGHQNTEAFF.

With respect to this clone: The sample contains more than one DNA sequence encoding this CDR3. The chain combines TRBV28 with TRBJ2-7; 8 positions agree with TRBD1. The CDR3 is 14 residues long. V lost 5 bases, J lost 2 bases, and 5 bases stayed unmatched. CDR1 and CDR2 from the germline V gene are MDHEN and SYDVKM. This chain's CDR3 is CASSPGTGPYEQYF. CDR3 coding DNA: TGTGCCAGCAGTCCCGGGACAGGTCCCTACGAGCAGTACTTC.

V is TRBV18 and J is TRBJ2-3, with 10 bases aligning to TRBD2. Germline trimming cut 3 bases from V and 3 bases from J; bases unmatched to any gene: 0. The CDR3 runs to 14 residues. Germline values: CDR1 KGHSH, CDR2 LQKENI. In DNA form, the CDR3 reads TGTGCCAGCTCACCGGGACTAGCGACAGATACGCAGTATTTT. Amino acid sequence: CASSPGLATDTQYF.

V is TRBV7-8 and J is TRBJ2-3; 7 nucleotides align to TRBD1. The CDR3 length is 13 residues. CDR1 and CDR2 (germline): SGHVS, FQNEAQ. V lost 5 bases and J lost 6; bases outside the gene matches: 5. This CDR3 is CASSVDRADTQYF. The DNA for the CDR3 is TGTGCCAGCAGCGTCGACAGGGCGGATACGCAGTATTTT.

The chain employs TRBV14 and TRBJ1-6; tentatively, D is TRBD1 (5 bases). Germline V gives CDR1 SGHDN, CDR2 FVKESK. The V gene lost 0 bases and the J gene lost 9 bases, with 12 bases spanning the gap. The CDR3 has 15 amino acids. Here the CDR3 DNA reads TGTGCCAGCAGCCAAGACCCCGCGGGACGTTCACCCCTCCACTTT. This encodes CASSQDPAGRSPLHF. The full variable domain, rest sourced from reference TRBV14 and TRBJ1-6, is EAGVTQFPSHSVIEKGQTVTLRCDPISGHDNLYWYRRVMGKEIKFLLHFVKESKQDESGMPNNRFLAERTGGTYSTLKVQPAELEDSGVYFCASSQDPAGRSPLHFGNGTRLTVT.

This sequence joins TRBV7-9 and TRBJ2-1, with D possibly being TRBD2 (5 bases). This CDR3 region has 17 residues. Trimming pared 5 bases from V and 6 bases from J, leaving 23 bases between. Germline lookup yields CDR1 SEHNR and CDR2 FQNEAQ (reference sequence). Here the CDR3 reads CASSPRTLPTGGNEQFF. The DNA of the CDR3 is TGTGCCAGCAGCCCGCGGACTCTCCCGACGGGTGGCAATGAGCAGTTCTTC.

This sequence joins TRBV10-3 and TRBJ2-2; no clear D. The V gene's germline CDR1 is ENHRY and CDR2 SYGVKD. This CDR3 has 14 amino acids. With 8 bases removed from V and 4 bases from J, the gap between germline ends came to 14 bases. Here the CDR3 DNA reads TGTGCCATCTCCCCGGAGAGGCGCACCGGGGAGCTGTTTTTT. Amino acids: CAISPERRTGELFF.

The V gene is TRBV11-2, the J gene TRBJ1-2; D is perhaps TRBD1 (5 bases). V was trimmed by 0 bases and J by 7 bases, leaving 15 bases between them. CDR3 length equals 15 residues. The germline CDR1 and CDR2 sequences are SGHAT and FQNNGV. The DNA for the CDR3 is TGTGCCAGCAGCTTAGATCGCCCAGGGAGGGGTGGCTACACCTTC. This sequence encodes CASSLDRPGRGGYTF.

J is TRBJ2-3 and V is TRBV18; 9 bases match TRBD1. The trim removed 3 bases at V and 0 bases at J, leaving 4 bases unmatched. CDR1 and CDR2 (germline): KGHSH, LQKENI. The CDR3 has 16 residues. Here the CDR3 reads CASSPGTGLSTDTQYF. The CDR3 coding sequence is TGTGCCAGCTCACCCGGGACAGGGCTTAGCACAGATACGCAGTATTTT.

A remark on this clone: The junction does not match germline at one end; this may be a read error. V is TRBV7-7 and J is TRBJ2-5, with TRBD1 matching 9 bases. The CDR3 runs to 13 residues. Germline lookup yields CDR1 SSHAT and CDR2 FNYEAQ (reference sequence). The CDR3, as DNA: TGTGCTAGCAGCTTAGACAGGGGGGAGACCCAGTACTTC. This gives the protein CASSLDRGETQYF.

The V and J genes are TRBV19 and TRBJ1-3; unclear D gene. Germline lookup yields CDR1 LNHDA and CDR2 SQIVND (reference sequence). The CDR3 spans 14 residues. The V end was cut by 5 bases, the J end by 0 bases, with 8 bases between. The CDR3 DNA reads as TGTGCCAGTAGTTCAGAGGGCTCTGGAAACACCATATATTTT. It translates to CASSSEGSGNTIYF.

The chain combines TRBV18 with TRBJ2-7; D is unclear. This CDR3 contains 13 residues. V lost 6 bases and J 3 bases, leaving 12 bases between the germline ends. Germline CDR1 and CDR2: KGHSH and LQKENI. The CDR3 is CASSALALYEQYF. The CDR3 nucleotides read TGTGCCAGCTCGGCCCTGGCCCTCTACGAGCAGTACTTC.

The chain carries TRBV6-5 and TRBJ2-1, with 9 bases lining up with TRBD1. Germline V gene sequence: CDR1 MNHEY, CDR2 SVGAGI. The junction had 4 bases not matched to a gene; V was cut back by 2 bases and J by 5 bases. This CDR3 spans 15 amino acids. This CDR3 reads CASSYPGTGNNEQFF. The DNA of the CDR3 is TGTGCCAGCAGTTACCCGGGGACAGGGAACAATGAGCAGTTCTTC.

The chain combines TRBV7-6 with TRBJ2-7; TRBD2 agrees at 9 bases. The germline CDR1 and CDR2 sequences are SGHVS and FNYEAQ. The CDR3 spans 17 residues. Trimming cost V 1 base and J 2 bases; bases outside gene matches: 9. The CDR3 loop is CASSLGRGGEGTYEQYF. The CDR3 coding sequence is TGTGCCAGCAGCTTAGGGCGGGGGGGAGAAGGTACCTACGAGCAGTACTTC.

This clone was seen only once. The CDR3 sequence is CASSFGTSTGELFF. The CDR3 DNA is TGCGCCAGCAGCTTCGGGACTAGCACTGGGGAGCTGTTTTTT. This chain connects TRBV5-1 to TRBJ2-2, with 9 bases lining up with TRBD2. The CDR3 loop spans 14 amino acids. Germline V gives CDR1 SGHRS, CDR2 YFSETQ. After removal of 2 bases from V and 8 bases from J, the junction contained 4 bases not matched to a gene.

The chain links TRBV5-8 to TRBJ2-7; 9 bases map to TRBD1. Looked up from germline, CDR1 is SGHTS and CDR2 is YDEGEE. Losses at the gene ends were 7 bases for V and 4 bases for J; bases not matched to a gene: 9. This CDR3 has 14 residues. This chain's CDR3 is CASPDRDRAYEQYF. CDR3 DNA sequence: TGTGCCAGCCCTGACCGGGACAGGGCTTACGAGCAGTACTTC.

The chain has TRBV5-1 and TRBJ2-4, with 7 bases that match TRBD1. The CDR3 has 16 amino acids. Germline V CDR1 and CDR2: SGHRS, YFSETQ. The junction had 13 bases not matched to a gene; V was cut back by 4 bases and J by 6 bases. The DNA for the CDR3 is TGCGCCAGCAGCGGCGACAGGGTGGGGGCGGGAAACATTCAGTACTTC. Amino acid sequence: CASSGDRVGAGNIQYF. Looking up the rest from reference TRBV5-1 and TRBJ2-4 gives the full variable domain: KAGVTQTPRYLIKTRGQQVTLSCSPISGHRSVSWYQQTPGQGLQFLFEYFSETQRNKGNFPGRFSGRQFSNSRSEMNVSTLELGDSALYLCASSGDRVGAGNIQYFGAGTRLSVL.

V usage is TRBV7-9 and J usage is TRBJ1-2; a weak D match, TRBD1 (5 bases). Germline V gene lookup returns CDR1 SEHNR and CDR2 FQNEAQ (reference sequence). Deletions cut 1 base from V and 4 bases from J, with 10 bases between. The CDR3 is 14 residues long. The CDR3 coding sequence is TGTGCCAGCAGCTTAGGGGGCTCCACCTATGGCTACACCTTC. Protein sequence: CASSLGGSTYGYTF.

The gene calls are TRBV6-6 and TRBJ1-5; 7 bases agree with TRBD1. The CDR3 length is 15 residues. J was trimmed by 5 bases and V by 5 bases; bases with no gene match: 9. Germline V gene sequence: CDR1 MNHNY, CDR2 SVGAGI (reference sequence). The chain's CDR3 is CASSPDRGLDQPQHF. CDR3 coding DNA: TGTGCCAGCAGTCCCGATAGGGGGCTGGATCAGCCCCAGCATTTT.